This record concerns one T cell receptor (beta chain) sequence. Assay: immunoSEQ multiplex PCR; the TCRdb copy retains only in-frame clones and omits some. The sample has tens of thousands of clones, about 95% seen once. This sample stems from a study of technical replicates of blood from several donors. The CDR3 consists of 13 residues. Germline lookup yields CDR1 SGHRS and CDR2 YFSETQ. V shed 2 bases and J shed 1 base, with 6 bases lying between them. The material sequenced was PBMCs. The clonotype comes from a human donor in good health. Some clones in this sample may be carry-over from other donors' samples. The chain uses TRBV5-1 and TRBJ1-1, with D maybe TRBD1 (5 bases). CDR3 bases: TGCGCCAGCAGCTTTGACAGGAACACTGAAGCTTTCTTT. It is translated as CASSFDRNTEAFF.